The 27 T cell receptor beta chains in this list originate from one sample, sequenced in a study of cytomegalovirus exposure and HLA in healthy donors. The primer mix had 60 Vbeta and 13 Jbeta primers. The table came from immunoSEQ multiplex PCR; TCRdb's copy has only in-frame clones and leaves some out. The table has 100,000 to 150,000 clones, over 75% seen once. The sequencing input was PBMCs. Every receptor here comes from a male donor in good health and CMV-seropositive.

In regard to this clone: At one of its ends the junction is not consistent with the germline gene, which may arise from a read error. The chain carries TRBV15 and TRBJ1-6; D unresolved. There are 17 residues in the CDR3. The germline V gene has CDR1 LNHNV and CDR2 YYDKDF (reference sequence). The CDR3 region has the DNA TGTGCCACCAGCAGAGATCGTTGGGCACAGTATAATTCACCCCTCTACTTT. Translated: CATSRDRWAQYNSPLYF. Together with reference TRBV15 and TRBJ1-6, the CDR3 gives the full variable domain: DAMVIQNPRYQVTQFGKPVTLSCSQTLNHNVMYWYQQKSSQAPKLLFHYYDKDFNNEADTPDNFQSRRPNTSFCFLDIRSPGLGDTAMYLCATSRDRWAQYNSPLYFGNGTRLTVT.

The rearrangement joins TRBV5-6 to TRBJ2-5; D possibly corresponds to TRBD1 (7 bases). The germline gives CDR1 SGHDT, CDR2 YYEEEE. Trimming cost V 4 bases and J 11 bases, with 24 bases left between them. This CDR3 region has 15 residues. CDR3 sequence: CASSPRRGPATEQYF. The DNA for the CDR3 is TGTGCCAGCAGCCCTCGGAGGGGGCCAGCTACAGAGCAGTACTTC.

This clone was recorded a few times. The rearrangement joins TRBV30 to TRBJ2-7; 10 bases align to TRBD1. The junction had 3 bases not matched to a gene; V was cut back by 7 bases and J by 3 bases. The CDR3 contains 12 residues. CDR1 and CDR2 (germline): GTSNPN, SVGIG (reference sequence). DNA of the CDR3: TGTGCCTCGGGACAGGGGTACTACGAGCAGTACTTC. Its protein is CASGQGYYEQYF.

The rearrangement uses TRBV7-2 and TRBJ1-2; a possible D gene is TRBD1 (5 bases). Germline V gene data show CDR1 as SGHTA and CDR2 as FQGNSA. Trimming shortened V by 0 bases and J by 4 bases, and 9 bases separated the two germline ends. This CDR3 is built from 14 residues. CDR3 sequence reads: CASSLAGRAYGYTF. CDR3 coding DNA: TGTGCCAGCAGCTTAGCAGGCAGGGCCTATGGCTACACCTTC. Looking up the rest from reference TRBV7-2 and TRBJ1-2 gives the full variable domain: GAGVSQSPSNKVTEKGKDVELRCDPISGHTALYWYRQSLGQGLEFLIYFQGNSAPDKSGLPSDRFSAERTGGSVSTLTIQRTQQEDSAVYLCASSLAGRAYGYTFGSGTRLTVV.

The rearrangement links TRBV27 to TRBJ2-1; weak D call: TRBD2 (5 bases). Trimming stripped 6 bases from V and 4 bases from J, with 13 bases between. Germline lookup yields CDR1 MNHEY and CDR2 SMNVEV (reference sequence). The CDR3 loop spans 14 amino acids. CDR3 sequence (DNA): TGTGCCAGCAGAAGGGAGTCTAAATACAATGAGCAGTTCTTC. Its translation: CASRRESKYNEQFF.

The genes are TRBV6-5 and TRBJ2-7, with a weak D call TRBD2 (6 bases). Germline loops: CDR1 MNHEY, CDR2 SVGAGI. Trimming pared 5 bases from V and 2 bases from J, leaving 13 bases between. The CDR3 contains 14 residues. Written as DNA, the CDR3 is TGTGCCAGCAGTGGTAATTGGGGGGCCTACGAGCAGTACTTC. Translation: CASSGNWGAYEQYF.

The chain employs TRBV4-2 and TRBJ2-5, with 10 bases fitting TRBD2. Trimming took 4 bases from V and 4 from J; bases not matched to a gene: 15. Germline V gives CDR1 LGHNA, CDR2 YNFKEQ. This CDR3 contains 18 residues. The CDR3 sequence is CASSRLKTGTSEGETQYF. The CDR3 DNA follows: TGTGCCAGCAGCCGCCTTAAAACCGGGACTAGCGAAGGAGAGACCCAGTACTTC.

Comments on this clone: The germline gene is not matched at one end of the junction; a read error may be the cause. The chain has TRBV7-9 and TRBJ2-1, with 9 bases matching TRBD1. Germline V lookup: CDR1 SEHNR, CDR2 FQNEAQ (reference sequence). This CDR3 has 13 residues. The CDR3, as DNA: TGTTCCAGCAGCCTGGGACAGGGAAACGAGCAGTTCTTC. Its protein is CSSSLGQGNEQFF.

The chain has TRBV2 and TRBJ2-5; D ambiguous. V lost 0 bases, J lost 7 bases, and 9 bases lay in between. The CDR3 covers 13 residues. Germline V gene lookup returns CDR1 SNHLY and CDR2 FYNNEI. The CDR3 nucleotides read TGTGCCAGCAGTGAAGCACCACGGGTGACCCAGTACTTC. Protein product: CASSEAPRVTQYF.

This chain uses TRBV5-1 with TRBJ2-7; 11 bases line up with TRBD2. The CDR3 is 15 residues long. Germline V gene sequence: CDR1 SGHRS, CDR2 YFSETQ. V lost 2 bases, J lost 2 bases, and 3 bases stayed unmatched. Here the CDR3 DNA reads TGCGCCAGCAGCTTACTAGCGGGGGATACCTACGAGCAGTACTTC. Its translation is CASSLLAGDTYEQYF.

The J gene is TRBJ2-5, the V gene TRBV5-5; TRBD1 matches 7 bases. The J call is uncertain, as TRBJ2-7 better fits the DNA end. Germline CDR1 SGHKS, CDR2 YYEKEE (reference sequence). The CDR3 consists of 15 residues. In nucleotides, the CDR3 is TGTGCCAGCAGTTCCGGGACAGCCCTCTCCTACGAGCAGTACTTC. This translates into CASSSGTALSYEQYF.

The V gene is TRBV9, the J gene TRBJ1-1; D may be TRBD1 (6 bases). The CDR3 has 15 residues. Trimming stripped 4 bases from V and 5 bases from J, with 18 bases between. CDR1 SGDLS and CDR2 YYNGEE come from the germline V gene. CDR3 in amino acids: CASSPRDTQGTEAFF. Here the CDR3 DNA reads TGTGCCAGCAGCCCCCGGGACACCCAGGGGACTGAAGCTTTCTTT.

The chain combines TRBV4-1 with TRBJ1-3; possible D gene TRBD1, 5 bases. The CDR3 is made up of 16 amino acids. The ends were cut back, 4 bases at V and 9 bases at J, with 22 bases in the middle. CDR1 MGHRA and CDR2 YSYEKL come from the germline V gene. The CDR3 sequence is CASSPGDSFSFGTIYF. The DNA for the CDR3 is TGCGCCAGCAGCCCCGGTGACAGTTTCTCTTTCGGCACCATATATTTT.

The chain has TRBV28 and TRBJ2-7; 11 bases match TRBD2. After removal of 3 bases from V and 4 bases from J, the junction contained 2 bases not matched to a gene. CDR1 and CDR2 (germline): MDHEN, SYDVKM. The CDR3 has 14 residues. In DNA, the CDR3 is TGTGCCAGCAGTTTGGGGACTAGCGGATACGAGCAGTACTTC. Its translation is CASSLGTSGYEQYF. Complete variable domain (other parts from reference TRBV28 and TRBJ2-7): DVKVTQSSRYLVKRTGEKVFLECVQDMDHENMFWYRQDPGLGLRLIYFSYDVKMKEKGDIPEGYSVSREKKERFSLILESASTNQTSMYLCASSLGTSGYEQYFGPGTRLTVT.

The chain recombines TRBV28 with TRBJ1-5; perhaps TRBD1 as D (5 bases). The V end lost 7 bases, the J end lost 5 bases, and 15 bases lay between the germline ends. Germline CDR1 and CDR2: MDHEN and SYDVKM. The CDR3 consists of 14 residues. Here the CDR3 reads CASTFAGGDQPQHF. The DNA for the CDR3 is TGTGCCAGCACCTTTGCGGGGGGAGATCAGCCCCAGCATTTT.

The V and J genes are TRBV7-8 and TRBJ2-7; maybe TRBD2 (5 bases). This CDR3 region has 14 residues. Trimming left V 0 bases short and J 4 bases short, with 10 bases between. The germline V gene encodes CDR1 SGHVS and CDR2 FQNEAQ. The CDR3 region is CASSLAQRTYEQYF. The CDR3, as DNA: TGTGCCAGCAGCTTAGCCCAGCGGACTTACGAGCAGTACTTC.

The chain employs TRBV4-1 and TRBJ1-5, with a weak D call TRBD1 (5 bases). The CDR3 length is 14 residues. The germline CDR1 and CDR2 sequences are MGHRA and YSYEKL. Trimming stripped 0 bases from V and 4 bases from J, with 7 bases between. The CDR3, as DNA: TGCGCCAGCAGCCAAGAGGGGACTAATCAGCCCCAGCATTTT. Translating gives CASSQEGTNQPQHF.

The rearrangement uses TRBV7-2 and TRBJ2-7, with 11 bases aligning to TRBD2. V lost 4 bases, J lost 6 bases, and 5 bases stayed unmatched. Per the germline V gene, CDR1 is SGHTA and CDR2 is FQGNSA. This CDR3 has 14 amino acids. The CDR3 nucleotides read TGTGCCAGCAGCTCTTTAGCGGGAGGGACCGAGCAGTACTTC. Translating it yields CASSSLAGGTEQYF.

The rearrangement uses TRBV5-1 and TRBJ2-7, with D possibly being TRBD1 (5 bases). Germline loops: CDR1 SGHRS, CDR2 YFSETQ. With 0 bases removed from V and 5 bases from J, the gap between germline ends came to 9 bases. The CDR3 has 13 amino acids. In nucleotides, the CDR3 is TGCGCCAGCAGCTTGGCCTTAGGGGACGAGCAGTACTTC. This gives the protein CASSLALGDEQYF.

This clone was detected only once. The V and J genes are TRBV28 and TRBJ2-4, with a possible D match to TRBD2 (6 bases). Per the germline V gene, CDR1 is MDHEN and CDR2 is SYDVKM. Trimming removed 7 bases from V and 3 bases from J, with 13 bases in between. The CDR3 loop spans 14 amino acids. CDR3 protein: CASMGGGLKNIQYF. In DNA form, the CDR3 reads TGTGCCAGCATGGGTGGGGGACTCAAAAACATTCAGTACTTC.

This rearrangement joins TRBV7-9 to TRBJ1-1; unclear D gene. CDR1 SEHNR and CDR2 FQNEAQ come from the germline V gene (reference sequence). The length of the CDR3 is 12 residues. Trimming stripped 3 bases from V and 4 bases from J, with 6 bases between. CDR3 region: CASSFGVTEAFF. In DNA form, the CDR3 reads TGTGCCAGCAGCTTCGGGGTCACTGAAGCTTTCTTT.

The rearrangement links TRBV5-4 to TRBJ1-5, with TRBD1 matching 7 bases. The CDR3 length is 17 residues. The germline CDR1 and CDR2 sequences are SGHNT and YYREEE (reference sequence). V was pared by 3 bases and J by 9 bases, with 18 bases of the junction left unmatched. CDR3 protein: CASSSRTGERVFRPQHF. CDR3 DNA: TGTGCCAGCAGCTCTCGCACAGGGGAACGGGTCTTTCGGCCCCAGCATTTT.

About this clone: A read error may account for a junction end that differs from germline. The same CDR3 can be traced to other DNA sequences in this sample. The V gene is TRBV19, the J gene TRBJ2-7; 7 nucleotides align to TRBD2. This CDR3 has 14 amino acids. CDR1 and CDR2 from the germline V gene are LNHDA and SQIVND (reference sequence). The CDR3 is CASSILGGDYEQYF. The CDR3 bases are TGTGCCAGTAGTATTTTAGGCGGGGACTACGAACAGTACTTC.

V and J are TRBV5-4 and TRBJ2-2, with 9 bases lining up with TRBD1. V shed 4 bases and J 1 base; nucleotides not matched to a gene: 5. This CDR3 is built from 16 residues. Germline CDR1 reads SGHNT; CDR2 reads YYREEE (reference sequence). CDR3 sequence reads: CASSGGQGRNTGELFF. The CDR3 bases are TGTGCCAGCAGCGGCGGACAGGGGCGGAACACCGGGGAGCTGTTTTTT.

This clone was observed a single time. The chain recombines TRBV6-5 with TRBJ1-6, with unresolved D. The CDR3 spans 15 residues. Germline assignment: CDR1 MNHEY and CDR2 SVGAGI. V dropped 2 bases and J dropped 8 bases, with 13 bases sitting between them. The CDR3 sequence is CASSYRAEPDSPLHF. The CDR3 DNA sequence: TGTGCCAGCAGTTACCGCGCGGAGCCAGATTCACCCCTCCACTTT.

The chain is built from TRBV9 and TRBJ2-1, with a possible D match to TRBD2 (6 bases). The germline V gene has CDR1 SGDLS and CDR2 YYNGEE. Trimming removed 0 bases at V and 6 bases at J, with 13 bases between. CDR3 length: 15 amino acids. CDR3 nucleotide sequence: TGTGCCAGCAGCGTAGCTACGGCGGGGAGCAATGAGCAGTTCTTC. It is translated as CASSVATAGSNEQFF.

V gene TRBV19 combines with J gene TRBJ2-2; 8 bases are a match to TRBD1. Trimming at V came to 8 bases and at J to 6 bases, leaving 8 bases not matched to a gene. The CDR3 runs 14 residues. Per the germline V gene, CDR1 is LNHDA and CDR2 is SQIVND (reference sequence). CDR3 residues: CASWTGWRAGELFF. CDR3 bases: TGTGCCAGTTGGACAGGGTGGAGGGCCGGGGAGCTGTTTTTT.